These 25 T cell receptor beta chains share one sample of origin, sequenced in a study of metastatic and nonmetastatic thyroid tumors. TCRdb re-analyzed the PCR reads through MiXCR. The sample shows 26,000 or so clones, around 16% of them seen only once. No patient received treatment before thyroid surgery. Specimen: blood. The source is a female donor with papillary thyroid cancer or a benign thyroid nodule (not recorded which). Some clones in this sample may be carry-over from other donors' samples.

This clone was detected ten times or more. The rearrangement links TRBV19 to TRBJ1-2, with 8 bases fitting TRBD1. Germline CDR1 and CDR2: LNHDA and SQIVND (reference sequence). The CDR3 extends over 15 amino acids. V was clipped by 5 bases and J by 4 bases; unmatched bases: 9. For the CDR3, the DNA is TGTGCCAGTAGTGCTATTCAGGGGGCCGGCTATGGCTACACCTTC. This translates into CASSAIQGAGYGYTF.

This clone was recorded many times. The chain has TRBV20-1 and TRBJ2-4; TRBD2 aligns across 8 bases. V lost 6 bases to trimming and J lost 7 bases; unmatched junction nucleotides: 8. The CDR3 consists of 13 residues. Germline lookup yields CDR1 DFQATT and CDR2 SNEGSKA (reference sequence). The CDR3 region is CSAETSGTNIQYF. The DNA of the CDR3 is TGCAGTGCGGAAACTAGCGGAACTAACATTCAGTACTTC.

The table lists this clone with many counts. This rearrangement joins TRBV10-3 to TRBJ2-1; 8 nucleotides align to TRBD1. Germline-derived CDR1 and CDR2 are ENHRY and SYGVKD. Unmatched junction bases numbered 9, after V lost 5 bases and J lost 9 bases. The CDR3 contains 14 residues. Here the CDR3 reads CAISSRDRKSEQFF. As DNA, the CDR3 is TGTGCCATCAGTTCCCGGGACAGGAAGAGTGAGCAGTTCTTC.

This rearrangement joins TRBV9 to TRBJ2-7; weak D call: TRBD1 (6 bases). Trimming cost V 0 bases and J 3 bases, with 7 bases left between them. The CDR3 covers 13 residues. Germline V gene data show CDR1 as SGDLS and CDR2 as YYNGEE. CDR3 coding DNA: TGTGCCAGCAGCGTAGAGGGGGACTACGAGCAGTACTTC. Encoded protein: CASSVEGDYEQYF. Complete variable domain (other parts from reference TRBV9 and TRBJ2-7): DSGVTQTPKHLITATGQRVTLRCSPRSGDLSVYWYQQSLDQGLQFLIQYYNGEERAKGNILERFSAQQFPDLHSELNLSSLELGDSALYFCASSVEGDYEQYFGPGTRLTVT.

This chain joins TRBV27 and TRBJ1-2, with 7 nucleotides matching TRBD1. Germline V lookup: CDR1 MNHEY, CDR2 SMNVEV (reference sequence). This CDR3 is 15 amino acids long. J lost 8 bases, V lost 7 bases, and 16 bases had no gene match. In DNA form, the CDR3 reads TGTGCCAGCACCCTAGACTCACAGGGGTTGCGGGGCTACACCTTC. Translating it yields CASTLDSQGLRGYTF.

This clone was counted many times. This chain joins TRBV19 and TRBJ1-2; 9 bases map to TRBD1. The CDR3 is 13 residues long. The germline V gene has CDR1 LNHDA and CDR2 SQIVND (reference sequence). The V gene end was trimmed by 1 base and the J gene end by 7 bases; junction bases not matched to a gene: 1. CDR3 sequence (DNA): TGTGCCAGTAGTATAGGGACAGGGGCTGGCTACACCTTC. Residues: CASSIGTGAGYTF.

This clone was observed a handful of times. Mismatch with germline at one junction end may stem from a read error. V is TRBV2 and J is TRBJ2-7; D is uncertain. CDR1 is SNHLY, CDR2 FYNNEI, per germline. This CDR3 spans 13 amino acids. The CDR3 region is CASRAKAVYERYF. CDR3 in DNA: TGTGCCAGCAGGGCGAAGGCGGTTTACGAGCGGTACTTC.

This clone has ten or more counts. V usage is TRBV18 and J usage is TRBJ2-5, with D unclear. The CDR3 is 15 amino acids. From germline, CDR1 is KGHSH and CDR2 LQKENI. The V end lost 2 bases, the J end lost 2 bases, and 12 bases lay between the germline ends. As DNA, the CDR3 is TGTGCCAGCTCACCAGATGGCGACGGACAAGAGACCCAGTACTTC. Translating gives CASSPDGDGQETQYF.

This clone ranks as medium-sized. The genes are TRBV28 and TRBJ2-2, with 8 bases that match TRBD1. J gave up 1 base and V 7 bases, and 8 bases lay outside the gene matches. CDR3 size: 16 residues. The V gene's germline CDR1 is MDHEN and CDR2 SYDVKM. CDR3 sequence reads: CASTPQGARNTGELFF. The CDR3 DNA reads as TGTGCCAGCACACCCCAGGGGGCTAGGAACACCGGGGAGCTGTTTTTT.

The V gene is TRBV12-3 or TRBV12-4, the J gene TRBJ2-3; D may be TRBD1 (6 bases). V lost 6 bases and J lost 3, with 13 bases in between. This CDR3 spans 14 amino acids. In nucleotides, the CDR3 is TGTGCCAGCAGAAGAGGGGGATTAACAGATACGCAGTATTTT. Residues: CASRRGGLTDTQYF.

This clone was found many times. The rearrangement links TRBV7-2 to TRBJ1-4; 8 bases agree with TRBD1. Germline trimming cut 3 bases from V and 5 bases from J; bases unmatched to any gene: 8. The CDR3 is 16 amino acids. Germline CDR1 and CDR2: SGHTA and FQGNSA. The CDR3 bases are TGTGCCAGCAGCTTCAGATACACAGGGGGGAATGAAAAACTGTTTTTT. Its translation is CASSFRYTGGNEKLFF.

This clone showed up many times. The CDR3 reads CASSFGTDIAKNIQYF. The CDR3 DNA follows: TGTGCCAGCAGTTTCGGGACCGATATAGCCAAAAACATTCAGTACTTC. The chain carries TRBV27 and TRBJ2-4; D is tentatively TRBD1 or TRBD2 (5 bases each). Germline CDR1 and CDR2: MNHEY and SMNVEV (reference sequence). The CDR3 sequence is 16 residues long. V was cut by 3 bases and J by 0 bases, with 12 bases left in between.

This clone was counted many times. As DNA, the CDR3 is TGTGCCAGCCGGGAGGGGACCCTCCACTTT. This codes for CASREGTLHF. The V call is TRBV2, the J call TRBJ1-6; D is perhaps TRBD1 (5 bases). The length of the CDR3 is 10 residues. The germline CDR1 and CDR2 sequences are SNHLY and FYNNEI. V lost 8 bases and J 14 bases, leaving 10 bases between the germline ends.

This clone was counted at least ten times. The chain joins TRBV19 to TRBJ1-5, with D possibly TRBD1 on 6 matching bases. CDR3 length: 14 amino acids. Germline V gives CDR1 LNHDA, CDR2 SQIVND (reference sequence). The germline V and J ends were trimmed by 5 bases and 7 bases, with 15 bases remaining between them. The CDR3 loop is CASSPDRFGQPQHF. The CDR3 DNA is TGTGCCAGTAGTCCCGACAGGTTCGGGCAGCCCCAGCATTTT.

As to this clone: The junction does not match germline at one end; this may be a read error. The rearrangement joins TRBV20-1 to TRBJ2-3; TRBD1 aligns across 10 bases. Germline loops: CDR1 DFQATT, CDR2 SNEGSKA (reference sequence). CDR3 size: 13 residues. CDR3 region: CSAWTGGTDMQYF. The CDR3 coding sequence is TGCAGTGCTTGGACAGGGGGTACAGATATGCAGTATTTT.

This clone appeared a few times. V and J are TRBV6-1 and TRBJ2-6, with 9 bases fitting TRBD1. Trimming took 6 bases from V and 0 from J; bases not matched to a gene: 6. The CDR3 length is 17 residues. Germline CDR1 MNHNS, CDR2 SASEGT. The CDR3 loop is CASRLGQGSSGANVLTF. CDR3 DNA: TGTGCCAGCAGACTAGGACAGGGGAGCTCTGGGGCCAACGTCCTGACTTTC.

This clone is labeled as medium-sized. The J gene is TRBJ2-7, the V gene TRBV20-1, with 12 nucleotides matching TRBD2. CDR1 is DFQATT and CDR2 is SNEGSKA in the germline V gene (reference sequence). J lost 4 bases, V lost 6 bases, and 7 bases had no gene match. The CDR3 covers 14 residues. The CDR3 loop is CSAPTSGSLYEQYF. The CDR3 coding sequence is TGCAGTGCCCCGACTAGCGGGAGTCTTTACGAGCAGTACTTC.

This clone was detected a few times. The chain employs TRBV12-3 or TRBV12-4 and TRBJ2-7, with D uncertain. Trimming cost V 5 bases and J 3 bases, with 11 bases left between them. The CDR3 has 13 amino acids. The CDR3 reads CASSRSRNYEQYF. CDR3 in DNA: TGTGCCAGCAGTAGAAGTAGAAACTACGAGCAGTACTTC.

The chain couples TRBV13 to TRBJ2-3; tentatively, D is TRBD2 (7 bases). There are 15 residues in the CDR3. V was trimmed by 4 bases and J by 6 bases, leaving 17 bases between them. The V gene's germline CDR1 is PRHDT and CDR2 FYEKMQ (reference sequence). For the CDR3, the DNA is TGTGCCAGCAGCTCCCTTCGGGGGCGGGGGGATACGCAGTATTTT. Translation: CASSSLRGRGDTQYF.

This clone was recorded at least ten times. The chain combines TRBV5-1 with TRBJ1-2; D might be TRBD1 (5 bases). The V and J ends lost 4 bases and 4 bases respectively, with 17 bases between them. This CDR3 has 15 amino acids. CDR1 and CDR2 from the germline V gene are SGHRS and YFSETQ. The CDR3 reads CASSPQGSVGYGYTF. CDR3 nucleotide sequence: TGCGCCAGCAGCCCCCAGGGCAGTGTCGGCTATGGCTACACCTTC.

This clone was observed many times. The CDR3 nucleotides are TGTGCCAGCAGCTATCACAGGGAATTGAACACTGAAGCTTTCTTT. It translates to CASSYHRELNTEAFF. The chain employs TRBV7-8 and TRBJ1-1, with a possible D match to TRBD1 (6 bases). Germline loops: CDR1 SGHVS, CDR2 FQNEAQ. Trimming removed 4 bases at V and 0 bases at J, with 12 bases between. The CDR3 consists of 15 residues.

This clone was seen ten or more times. The CDR3 coding sequence is TGTGCCAGCAGTTTGGGGGCGGGCTATGGCTACACCTTC. It is translated as CASSLGAGYGYTF. The V and J genes are TRBV28 and TRBJ1-2; D is perhaps TRBD1 (6 bases). Trimming removed 3 bases at V and 4 bases at J, with 9 bases between. The CDR3 spans 13 residues. Germline CDR1 is MDHEN and CDR2 is SYDVKM.

This clone was seen many times. V and J are TRBV5-1 and TRBJ1-1, with D perhaps TRBD1 (6 bases). Trimming left V 0 bases short and J 1 base short, with 10 bases between. The CDR3 loop spans 15 amino acids. Germline-derived CDR1 and CDR2 are SGHRS and YFSETQ. The CDR3 spells CASSLVAGANTEAFF. Here the CDR3 DNA reads TGCGCCAGCAGCTTGGTTGCAGGGGCGAACACTGAAGCTTTCTTT.

The chain is built from TRBV5-1 and TRBJ2-7, with 8 bases lining up with TRBD1. Looked up from germline, CDR1 is SGHRS and CDR2 is YFSETQ. This CDR3 contains 15 residues. V was pared by 4 bases and J by 5 bases, with 11 bases of the junction left unmatched. The CDR3 DNA sequence: TGCGCCAGCAGCCCCACGGCAGGGGGCTTACACGAGCAGTACTTC. Amino acids: CASSPTAGGLHEQYF.

This clone appeared many times. The rearrangement uses TRBV2 and TRBJ2-1, with D hard to call. This CDR3 region has 12 residues. Trimming took 7 bases from V and 4 from J, leaving 8 bases between them. The germline CDR1 and CDR2 sequences are SNHLY and FYNNEI. For the CDR3, the DNA is TGTGCCAGCATAATGGGATACAATGAGCAGTTCTTC. Amino acids: CASIMGYNEQFF.